This TCR beta chain is drawn from a study of cytomegalovirus exposure and HLA in healthy donors. In the study overall: Findings of an earlier analysis included about 100 million unique TCR beta sequences from 180 million or so T cells.

Comment on this clone: Its target is unknown.

V shed 10 bases and J shed 1 base, with 11 bases lying between them. This CDR3 is built from 13 residues. Germline V gives CDR1 MDHEN, CDR2 SYDVKM. The PCR made use of 60 Vbeta and 13 Jbeta primers. The table came from immunoSEQ multiplex PCR; TCRdb's copy has only in-frame clones and leaves some out. The sample includes about 90,000 clones, approximately 71% of them seen just once. Study-wide points: Rarity marked most TCR sequences, yet some public TCRs occurred in many donors. With high specificity and sensitivity, the classifier reportedly diagnosed cytomegalovirus status. Sequence variants that were highly shared formed a cluster that was likely a sequencing artifact.

The sequenced sample consisted of PBMCs. This receptor was identified in a woman between 18 and 29 years old in good health and CMV-seropositive. This chain uses TRBV28 with TRBJ1-5; D perhaps matches TRBD1 (5 bases). This CDR3 reads CATPGRSNQPQHF. In DNA, the CDR3 is TGTGCCACCCCAGGGCGAAGCAATCAGCCCCAGCATTTT.